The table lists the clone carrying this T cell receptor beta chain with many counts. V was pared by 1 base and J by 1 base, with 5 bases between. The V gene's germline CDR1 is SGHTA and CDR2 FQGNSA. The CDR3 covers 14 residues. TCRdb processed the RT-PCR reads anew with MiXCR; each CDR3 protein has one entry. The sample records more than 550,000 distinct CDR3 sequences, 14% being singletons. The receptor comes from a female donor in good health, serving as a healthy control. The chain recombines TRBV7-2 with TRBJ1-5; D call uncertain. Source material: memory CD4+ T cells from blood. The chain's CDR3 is CASSLVGSNQPQHF. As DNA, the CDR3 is TGTGCCAGCAGCTTAGTGGGAAGCAATCAGCCCCAGCATTTT.